Below, 10 T cell receptor beta chains from the same sample are listed, as sequenced in a study of molecular identifiers for immune sequencing clone quantification (dated by TCRdb to the late 2010s). The protocol used for the library was PCR. The instrument given in TCRdb is Illumina HiSeq 4000. TCRdb reprocessed the public reads (quality trimming at Q25 with fastp, clone calling with MiXCR) and kept in-frame beta chains. Each entry is one CDR3 protein sequence, shown with its most common DNA and genes. Present in this sample are a few hundred thousand distinct CDR3 sequences, roughly 23% of which were seen just once. Clones ranked in the top ten supply roughly 0.81% of the sample. The material sequenced was naive CD8+ T cells from blood, with Jurkat cell RNA spiked in. Sample cell subset or site, as interpreted from the label and publication: FACS-sorted CD8+CD4-CCR7+CD45RA+ naive T cells. These receptors all come from a human donor in good health. Some libraries in this study had Jurkat cell RNA spiked in.

This clonotype was observed a few times. In DNA, the CDR3 is TGCAGTGCCAGGGAACTTCGAGACAATGAGCAGTTCTTC. Its protein is CSARELRDNEQFF. The chain recombines TRBV20-1 with TRBJ2-1, with TRBD1 as a possible D gene (5 bases). CDR1 is DFQATT and CDR2 is SNEGSKA in the germline V gene (reference sequence). The CDR3 contains 13 residues. V was pared by 6 bases and J by 5 bases, with 14 bases between.

This clonotype has more than one count but fewer than ten. The chain combines TRBV4-3 with TRBJ2-3; 10 bases are a match to TRBD2. V trimming: 0 bases; J trimming: 7 bases; junction bases outside the gene matches: 7. The CDR3 runs 16 residues. The V gene's germline CDR1 is LGHNA and CDR2 YSLEER. CDR3 sequence: CASSQELAGLLNTQYF. The CDR3 DNA is TGCGCCAGCAGCCAAGAACTAGCGGGATTGTTGAATACGCAGTATTTT.

This chain joins TRBV6-1 and TRBJ1-2, with D perhaps TRBD1 (5 bases). This CDR3 has 14 amino acids. Trimming pared 2 bases from V and 4 bases from J, leaving 11 bases between. Germline CDR1 and CDR2: MNHNS and SASEGT. CDR3 coding DNA: TGTGCCAGCAGTGAACCGGACACCGGCTATGGCTACACCTTC. Its protein product is CASSEPDTGYGYTF.

This clonotype was seen ten or more times. The chain recombines TRBV29-1 with TRBJ2-7, with D possibly being TRBD2 (5 bases). Germline V gene lookup returns CDR1 SQVTM and CDR2 ANQGSEA. V lost 3 bases to trimming and J lost 7 bases, with 10 bases between them. This CDR3 has 11 amino acids. CDR3 sequence (DNA): TGCAGCGTTGAGGGAGTGGGAGAGCAGTACTTC. Protein product: CSVEGVGEQYF.

This clonotype was counted only a few times. The rearrangement uses TRBV30 and TRBJ2-7, with D possibly matching TRBD2 (6 bases). CDR1 is GTSNPN and CDR2 is SVGIG in the germline V gene (reference sequence). Trimming took 2 bases from V and 3 from J, leaving 17 bases between them. The CDR3 sequence is 15 residues long. The CDR3 DNA reads as TGTGCCTGGAGTCCCCCGTCAGGCGGGAACTACGAGCAGTACTTC. Translation: CAWSPPSGGNYEQYF.

This clonotype was seen a handful of times. The V gene is TRBV7-6, the J gene TRBJ2-7, with a possible D match to TRBD1 (6 bases). CDR1 and CDR2 from the germline V gene are SGHVS and FNYEAQ. The CDR3 spans 14 residues. The V gene lost 2 bases and the J gene lost 5 bases, with 13 bases spanning the gap. The CDR3 DNA reads as TGTGCCAGCAGCTTAACGTCAACAGGGCACGAGCAGTACTTC. Translation gives CASSLTSTGHEQYF.

The sample holds a few counts of this clonotype. This chain joins TRBV4-3 and TRBJ1-6; no firm D call. Between the trimmed V and J ends, which lost 0 bases and 0 bases, there was a span of 6 bases. Per germline, CDR1 LGHNA and CDR2 YSLEER. This CDR3 has 16 amino acids. CDR3 sequence reads: CASSQEGSSYNSPLHF. In nucleotides, the CDR3 is TGCGCCAGCAGCCAAGAAGGGAGCTCCTATAATTCACCCCTCCACTTT.

This clonotype was detected a few times. The J gene is TRBJ2-7, the V gene TRBV27; TRBD2 aligns across 9 bases. V dropped 3 bases and J dropped 4; count of bases not matched to a gene: 7. CDR1 is MNHEY and CDR2 is SMNVEV in the germline V gene (reference sequence). CDR3 length: 15 amino acids. The CDR3 sequence is CASSLSGTSWYEQYF. The CDR3 nucleotides read TGTGCCAGCAGTTTGTCCGGGACTAGCTGGTACGAGCAGTACTTC.

This clonotype showed up many times. V usage is TRBV20-1 and J usage is TRBJ1-4; D might be TRBD1 (6 bases). Germline values: CDR1 DFQATT, CDR2 SNEGSKA (reference sequence). The V gene lost 5 bases and the J gene lost 2 bases, with 18 bases spanning the gap. The CDR3 has 16 residues. This CDR3 reads CSAHDGLQGTNEKLFF. CDR3 in DNA: TGCAGTGCTCATGACGGACTCCAGGGGACTAATGAAAAACTGTTTTTT.

This clonotype was counted ten times or more. The chain combines TRBV6-5 with TRBJ2-7; D gene ambiguous. This CDR3 is built from 13 residues. The ends were cut back, 2 bases at V and 0 bases at J, with 5 bases in the middle. Germline V CDR1 and CDR2: MNHEY, SVGAGI. The CDR3 here is CASSYAISYEQYF. The DNA of the CDR3 is TGTGCCAGCAGTTACGCAATCTCCTACGAGCAGTACTTC.